This T cell receptor beta chain was retrieved from a study of shared clonotypes between healthy human individuals. General study findings and limits: About 5.2% was the fraction of naive CD4 clonotypes found shared across several donors.

Only in-frame clones appear in the TCRdb table, and some are missing; sequencing was by immunoSEQ multiplex PCR. The table lists 1.5 million to 2.5 million clones, over 85% of them singletons. About this clone: Antigen unknown.

V lost 8 bases to trimming and J lost 0 bases; unmatched junction nucleotides: 6. The CDR3 sequence is 15 residues long. Germline lookup yields CDR1 LNHDA and CDR2 SQIVND (reference sequence). In the naive CD8 group, cells lacked CD45RO and were positively selected for CCR7, so terminally differentiated effector memory CD45RA+ cells were left out. This clonotype originated in a man younger than 30 in good health. V usage is TRBV19 and J usage is TRBJ2-7; the match to TRBD2 covers 11 bases. The sample consisted of naive CD8+ T cells sorted from blood. This CDR3 reads CASSWGLADSYEQYF. The DNA for the CDR3 is TGTGCCAGTTCTTGGGGACTAGCGGACTCCTACGAGCAGTACTTC.